These 5 T cell receptor beta chains were sequenced from one sample in a study of blood T cell repertoires in COVID-19. Sequencing was performed with immunoSEQ multiplex PCR; in TCRdb, only in-frame clones are kept and a portion is missing. Of 200,000 to 250,000 clones in the sample, 70% to 85% are singletons; the top ten hold around 16%. The sequenced sample was PBMCs or T cells enriched from blood (not recorded which). The receptor set was obtained from a man aged 35 to 55 who had recovered from COVID-19.

This chain connects TRBV19 to TRBJ1-6; D perhaps matches TRBD1 (5 bases). V lost 7 bases and J lost 11, with 15 bases in between. The CDR3 sequence is 13 residues long. The germline V gene encodes CDR1 LNHDA and CDR2 SQIVND (reference sequence). The CDR3 region is CASTETRGAPLHF. The CDR3 nucleotides read TGTGCCAGTACAGAGACTAGGGGTGCACCCCTCCACTTT.

This clone has just one count. The chain links TRBV2 to TRBJ1-3; no reliable D call. There are 16 residues in the CDR3. Trimming took 0 bases from V and 0 from J, leaving 9 bases between them. The germline V gene has CDR1 SNHLY and CDR2 FYNNEI. This CDR3 reads CASSEARDLSGNTIYF. CDR3 in DNA: TGTGCCAGCAGTGAAGCCCGAGATCTCTCTGGAAACACCATATATTTT.

This clone has at least ten counts. Other nucleotide sequences in the sample specify the same CDR3. The CDR3 region is CASREQGSSYEQYF. The CDR3 coding sequence is TGTGCCAGCAGGGAGCAGGGGAGCTCCTACGAGCAGTACTTC. The rearrangement uses TRBV2 and TRBJ2-7, with D possibly matching TRBD1 (6 bases). Trimming took 6 bases from V and 0 from J, leaving 12 bases between them. CDR1 is SNHLY and CDR2 is FYNNEI in the germline V gene. This CDR3 comprises 14 residues.

This clone was detected only once. CDR3 in amino acids: CAISLTQGKNTEAFF. The CDR3 DNA is TGTGCCATCAGTCTAACACAGGGAAAGAACACTGAAGCTTTCTTT. The genes are TRBV10-3 and TRBJ1-1, with a weak D call TRBD1 (6 bases). CDR3 length equals 15 residues. With 5 bases removed from V and 1 base from J, the gap between germline ends came to 14 bases. Germline V gene data show CDR1 as ENHRY and CDR2 as SYGVKD.

This clone was seen only once. The chain uses TRBV19 and TRBJ1-1, with D unclear. The CDR3 runs 17 residues. V lost 2 bases and J lost 0, with 16 bases in between. CDR1 is LNHDA, CDR2 SQIVND, per germline (reference sequence). Written as DNA, the CDR3 is TGTGCCAGTAGTATATTGGGCCTTGTAGGAATGAACACTGAAGCTTTCTTT. Translated, it gives CASSILGLVGMNTEAFF.